The rows below give T cell receptor beta chains drawn from one sample of a study of blood T cell repertoires in COVID-19. Profiled with immunoSEQ multiplex PCR; TCRdb holds only in-frame clones, not every one. The sample lists over 250,000 clones, roughly 90% occurring once. The sequencing input was peripheral blood. Source of these receptors: a woman aged 25 to 39 with acute or convalescent COVID-19. Both conserved end residues are part of each CDR3. A D gene is named only where the DNA matches it firmly. Rows may omit the clone size; those that give it use once, few, many or a size class.

abundance	j_gene	v_gene	d_gene	CDR3nt	CDR3aa
-	TRBJ1-2	TRBV5-4	-	TGTGCCAGCAGCTTGGAACAGGGATATGGCTACACCTTC	CASSLEQGYGYTF
-	TRBJ2-3	TRBV29-1	TRBD1	TGCAGCTACCCGCCCCCGGGACAGGGAACAGATACGCAGTATTTT	CSYPPPGQGTDTQYF
once	TRBJ1-4	TRBV9	TRBD1	TGTGCCAGCAGCGTAGCCCAGGGGGGAAAACTGTTTTTT	CASSVAQGGKLFF
-	TRBJ1-2	TRBV25-1	TRBD1	TGTGCCAGCAGTGAGACAGGGTTGGGCTACACCTTC	CASSETGLGYTF
few	TRBJ2-5	TRBV9	-	TGTGCCAGCAGCACCTCGGGATCCTCGGGGGAGACCCAGTACTTC	CASSTSGSSGETQYF
-	TRBJ1-2	TRBV6-5	-	TGTGCCAGCAGTAGCCGACAGAAGACTAACTATGGCTACACCTTC	CASSSRQKTNYGYTF
-	TRBJ2-1	TRBV7-3	-	TGTGCCAGCAGCTTAACGAGGGCCGGAAATGAGCAGTTCTTC	CASSLTRAGNEQFF
-	TRBJ2-6	TRBV3-1/TRBV3-2	TRBD1	TGTGCCAGCAGCCAACATAGGGACAGGGTGGCCAACGTCCTGACTTTC	CASSQHRDRVANVLTF
-	TRBJ2-1	TRBV6-1	TRBD2	TGTGCCAGCAGTGAGAGCGGGAGGGTAGGCAATGAGCAGTTCTTC	CASSESGRVGNEQFF
-	TRBJ2-1	TRBV5-4	TRBD2	TGTGCCAGCAGCTTGTTTGGACTAGCGGTTGCTAGCTCCTACAATGAGCAGTTCTTC	CASSLFGLAVASSYNEQFF
-	TRBJ2-3	TRBV5-3	-	TGTGCCAGAAGCTTGGCGGGGATCAGCACAGATACGCAGTATTTT	CARSLAGISTDTQYF
-	TRBJ2-2	TRBV9	-	TGTGCCAGCAGCGTAGGAGGACACAGCACCGGGGAGCTGTTTTTT	CASSVGGHSTGELFF
-	TRBJ1-2	TRBV4-3	-	TGCGCCAGCAGCCAAGACCGGACAGTCCTCGCTAACTATGGCTACACCTTC	CASSQDRTVLANYGYTF
-	TRBJ2-7	TRBV6-5	TRBD2	TGTGCCAGCAGTTACAGAACTAGCGGTTCCTACGAGCAGTACTTC	CASSYRTSGSYEQYF
-	TRBJ2-5	TRBV6-1	TRBD2	TGTGCCAGCAGTGGCACTAGCGGGAGGGCCTGGGAGACCCAGTACTTC	CASSGTSGRAWETQYF
-	TRBJ2-1	TRBV14	TRBD2	TGTGCCAGCAGCCAGGGACTAGCGGGGGAGCAGTTCTTC	CASSQGLAGEQFF
once	TRBJ2-7	TRBV7-8	TRBD2	TGTGCCAGCAGCGCCCCGACTAGCGGGAGGTCCCACGAGCAGTACTTC	CASSAPTSGRSHEQYF
-	TRBJ2-7	TRBV6-5	-	TGTGCCAGCAGTTCCGACAGGCAAACAACCTACGAGCAGTACTTC	CASSSDRQTTYEQYF
-	TRBJ2-7	TRBV1	-	TGCACCAGCAGCCATCCTATCAGGGTCTGGGATACCTACGAGCAGTACTTC	CTSSHPIRVWDTYEQYF
-	TRBJ2-5	TRBV29-1	-	TGCAGCGTTGAAGGAGGTCAGATCCAAGAGACCCAGTACTTC	CSVEGGQIQETQYF
-	TRBJ2-7	TRBV5-6	-	TGTGCCAGCAGCTTGGTGTCGTACGAGCAGTACTTC	CASSLVSYEQYF
-	TRBJ1-2	TRBV18	TRBD1	TGTGCCAGCTCACCAACAGGGGACTATGGCTACACCTTC	CASSPTGDYGYTF
-	TRBJ2-1	TRBV30	TRBD2	TGTGCCTGGAGGGGGACTAGCGGGAGGTATGGTGAGCAGTTCTTC	CAWRGTSGRYGEQFF
-	TRBJ2-7	TRBV11-2	-	TGTGCCAGCACCGACAGAAAATACGAGCAGTACTTC	CASTDRKYEQYF
-	TRBJ2-3	TRBV5-6	-	TGTGCCAGCAGCTTGGGCGGTCTAGATACGCAGTATTTT	CASSLGGLDTQYF
-	TRBJ1-3	TRBV5-4	-	TGTGCCAGCAGCTTGGCCGGATTAGGGGGATACGGAAACACCATATATTTT	CASSLAGLGGYGNTIYF
-	TRBJ2-3	TRBV7-2	TRBD2	TGTGCCAGCAGCGTCGCTAGCGGGAGTCGCGCAGATACGCAGTATTTT	CASSVASGSRADTQYF
few	TRBJ1-6	TRBV7-9	-	TGTGCCAGCAGATCACAGGGTCAGAACTCACCCCTCCACTTT	CASRSQGQNSPLHF
-	TRBJ1-3	TRBV27	-	TGTGCCAGCATGGGGGCTGCAGGAAACACCATATATTTT	CASMGAAGNTIYF
once	TRBJ2-7	TRBV7-2	TRBD2	TGTGCCAGCAGCTCAGCCAGGGGGACTAGCGGGAACAGACTATCCTACGAGCAGTACTTC	CASSSARGTSGNRLSYEQYF
once	TRBJ2-7	TRBV29-1	TRBD2	TGCAGCGTTGAAGACCCCGGGGGGGGTATCGACGAGCAGTACTTC	CSVEDPGGGIDEQYF
-	TRBJ1-5	TRBV7-3	-	TGTGCCAGCAGCTCCAGTTCGCTTAATAGCAATCAGCCCCAGCATTTT	CASSSSSLNSNQPQHF
-	TRBJ1-2	TRBV7-2	-	TGTGCCAGCAGCTTAGCGGAGTCAGCTAACTATGGCTACACCTTC	CASSLAESANYGYTF
-	TRBJ2-1	TRBV10-2	TRBD2	TGCGCCAGCAGTGTCCCACTAGCGGGGAGCGGGAACAATGAGCAGTTCTTC	CASSVPLAGSGNNEQFF
-	TRBJ1-1	TRBV27	-	TGTGCCAGCAGTTTAGGAGTTGAAAGGAACACTGAAGCTTTCTTT	CASSLGVERNTEAFF
-	TRBJ2-3	TRBV10-3	-	TGTGCCATCAGTGACAGGGGAAGGGATACGCAGTATTTT	CAISDRGRDTQYF
-	TRBJ2-7	TRBV5-4	TRBD2	TGTGCCAGCAGCACCTCGACTAGCGGGATTCCCCACGAGCAGTACTTC	CASSTSTSGIPHEQYF
-	TRBJ1-2	TRBV3-1/TRBV3-2	-	TGTGCCAGCAGCCAATCCCGACAATACGGCTACACCTTC	CASSQSRQYGYTF
-	TRBJ1-3	TRBV12-5	-	TGTGCTAGTGGTTTGGGCCGTCCAGGGGCTGTCTCTGGAAACACCATATATTTT	CASGLGRPGAVSGNTIYF
-	TRBJ2-1	TRBV27	-	TGTGCCAGCAGCCAGGGCTACAATGAGCAGTTCTTC	CASSQGYNEQFF
-	TRBJ2-3	TRBV11-3	-	TGTGCCAGCAGCTTAGTAGCGACCAGCTCAGATACGCAGTATTTT	CASSLVATSSDTQYF
-	TRBJ2-3	TRBV6-5	TRBD2	TGTGCCAGTGGTGGTCTAGCGGTCACAGATACGCAGTATTTT	CASGGLAVTDTQYF
once	TRBJ1-2	TRBV29-1	-	TGCAGCGTTGAGGGAGGGGGTGTCGGTGGCTACACCTTC	CSVEGGGVGGYTF
-	TRBJ2-2	TRBV6-2/TRBV6-3	-	TGTGCCAGCAGTGGCCGGACAGAGAACACCGGGGAGCTGTTTTTT	CASSGRTENTGELFF
-	TRBJ2-1	TRBV4-3	TRBD2	TGCGCCAGCAGCCAAGATGGGGTGGTAGCGGGAGGCGGTCAGCAGTTCTTC	CASSQDGVVAGGGQQFF
few	TRBJ1-3	TRBV3-1/TRBV3-2	-	TGTGCCAGCAGCCAGAGCTCTGGAAACACCATATATTTT	CASSQSSGNTIYF
-	TRBJ2-3	TRBV6-5	-	TGTGCCAGCAGTTACGGAGTAATCACAGATACGCAGTATTTT	CASSYGVITDTQYF
-	TRBJ2-1	TRBV21-1	-	TGTGCCAGCAGCAAAGTCTCGGGCGGGAGCAAGTATTATGAGCAGTTCTTC	CASSKVSGGSKYYEQFF
few	TRBJ2-1	TRBV5-3	TRBD2	TGTGCAGGGGCAGGGACTATCTACAATGAGCAGTTCTTC	CAGAGTIYNEQFF
-	TRBJ2-5	TRBV6-5	-	TGTGCCAGCAGTTCGGCTAGCGCTACCCTCCAAGAGACCCAGTACTTC	CASSSASATLQETQYF
-	TRBJ2-1	TRBV5-4	TRBD2	TGTGCCAGCAGCTCCGTGGCGTGGGCGGGAGGGCCTAATGGGGGCAATGAGCAGTTCTTC	CASSSVAWAGGPNGGNEQFF
-	TRBJ2-7	TRBV29-1	TRBD1	TGCAGCGTGGGGGACAGACTTTCCGAGCAGTACTTC	CSVGDRLSEQYF
-	TRBJ2-5	TRBV9	TRBD2	TGTGCCAGCAGCGTAGCGATTAGCGGGACCGAGACCCAGTACTTC	CASSVAISGTETQYF
-	TRBJ2-1	TRBV4-3	TRBD2	TGCGCCAGCAGCCATCCGGGGGGGCACAATGAGCAGTTCTTC	CASSHPGGHNEQFF
-	TRBJ2-7	TRBV4-3	TRBD1	TGCGCCAGCAGCCAAGCGGGACAGGGAACCTACGAGCAGTACTTC	CASSQAGQGTYEQYF